These T cell receptor beta chains were read from a single sample in a study of blood T cell repertoires in COVID-19. Sequencing was performed with immunoSEQ multiplex PCR; in TCRdb, only in-frame clones are kept and a portion is missing. The table lists tens of thousands of clones, over 75% of them singletons. Sample: peripheral blood. These receptors came from an elderly man in a cohort sampled during active COVID-19. CDR3s include the opening cysteine and the closing phenylalanine or tryptophan. D genes are given only for firm matches. For some rows the clone size is stated as once, few or many, or as a class when expanded; others skip it.

d_gene,v_gene,abundance,len,j_gene,CDR3aa,CDR3nt
TRBD1,TRBV7-9,.,13,TRBJ1-1,CASTGTVNTEAFF,TGTGCCAGCACCGGGACAGTGAACACTGAAGCTTTCTTT
TRBD1,TRBV15,.,15,TRBJ1-2,CATSRPGQGFYGYTF,TGTGCCACCAGCAGACCGGGACAGGGATTTTATGGCTACACCTTC
.,TRBV7-8,.,14,TRBJ1-1,CASSFGGVRTEAFF,TGTGCCAGCAGCTTCGGAGGGGTGCGGACTGAAGCTTTCTTT
.,TRBV5-1,.,15,TRBJ1-2,CASSLVQGLNYGYTF,TGCGCCAGCAGCTTAGTGCAGGGGTTAAACTATGGCTACACCTTC
.,TRBV9,once,16,TRBJ1-4,CASSVGAGRSNEKLFF,TGTGCCAGCAGCGTAGGGGCAGGGAGGTCTAATGAAAAACTGTTTTTT
.,TRBV27,.,14,TRBJ1-4,CASSPLGGTEKLFF,TGTGCCAGCAGTCCCCTAGGAGGGACTGAAAAACTGTTTTTT
TRBD1,TRBV6-5,.,15,TRBJ1-3,CASREGTVAGNTIYF,TGTGCCAGCAGAGAGGGGACAGTAGCAGGAAACACCATATATTTT
TRBD1,TRBV4-2,.,15,TRBJ1-1,CASSQTGGADTEAFF,TGTGCCAGCAGCCAGACAGGGGGCGCGGACACTGAAGCTTTCTTT
TRBD1,TRBV9,once,17,TRBJ2-1,CASSVDGQGWSYNEQFF,TGTGCCAGCAGCGTGGACGGACAGGGGTGGTCCTACAATGAGCAGTTCTTC
TRBD2,TRBV30,.,16,TRBJ2-2,CAWRAGLAGYTGELFF,TGTGCCTGGAGAGCTGGACTAGCGGGATACACCGGGGAGCTGTTTTTT
TRBD2,TRBV10-3,.,16,TRBJ2-3,CAISESGTSGTDTQYF,TGTGCCATCAGTGAGTCCGGGACTAGCGGCACAGATACGCAGTATTTT
.,TRBV9,.,17,TRBJ2-3,CASSAGARGVSTDTQYF,TGTGCCAGCAGTGCAGGAGCCAGGGGGGTTAGCACAGATACGCAGTATTTT
TRBD1,TRBV5-4,.,14,TRBJ1-1,CASSLEDRVVEAFF,TGTGCCAGCAGCTTGGAGGACAGGGTTGTTGAAGCTTTCTTT
TRBD1,TRBV27,once,14,TRBJ1-5,CASGDRQLNQPQHF,TGTGCCAGCGGGGACAGGCAATTGAATCAGCCCCAGCATTTT
TRBD2,TRBV7-9,.,14,TRBJ2-7,CASSSSGAQAEQYF,TGTGCCAGCAGCTCCAGCGGGGCGCAGGCCGAGCAGTACTTC
TRBD1,TRBV7-9,.,17,TRBJ2-3,CASSWKGGTGVTDTQYF,TGTGCCAGCAGCTGGAAAGGGGGGACAGGGGTGACAGATACGCAGTATTTT
.,TRBV7-2,.,15,TRBJ2-3,CASSRMDWTGDTQYF,TGTGCCAGCAGCCGGATGGATTGGACGGGGGATACGCAGTATTTT
.,TRBV5-1,.,15,TRBJ1-1,CASSFNEFMNTEAFF,TGCGCCAGCAGCTTTAACGAGTTCATGAACACTGAAGCTTTCTTT
.,TRBV29-1,.,13,TRBJ2-7,CSALSMGGHEQYF,TGCAGCGCCCTTAGTATGGGGGGACACGAGCAGTACTTC
TRBD2,TRBV6-5,few,16,TRBJ2-3,CASSSPAREGTDTQYF,TGTGCCAGCAGTTCGCCAGCCCGGGAGGGTACAGATACGCAGTATTTT
.,TRBV7-9,.,17,TRBJ1-1,CASSLAVLTGEGTEAFF,TGTGCCAGCAGCTTAGCGGTTTTAACCGGGGAAGGGACTGAAGCTTTCTTT
.,TRBV16,.,17,TRBJ1-4,CASSQSYSISTNEKLFF,TGTGCCAGCAGCCAATCGTACAGTATTTCAACTAATGAAAAACTGTTTTTT
TRBD1,TRBV2,.,13,TRBJ2-7,CASMWQGAYEQYF,TGTGCCAGCATGTGGCAGGGGGCATACGAGCAGTACTTC
.,TRBV4-1,few,16,TRBJ1-5,CASSPQIRDSNQPQHF,TGCGCCAGCAGCCCTCAGATTCGTGATAGCAATCAGCCCCAGCATTTT
TRBD1,TRBV5-4,.,15,TRBJ1-4,CASSSRQGPNEKLFF,TGTGCCAGCAGCTCTCGACAGGGCCCAAATGAAAAACTGTTTTTT
.,TRBV6-6,once,14,TRBJ1-2,CASSYLGGQGGYTF,TGTGCCAGCAGTTACTTGGGGGGGCAGGGTGGCTACACCTTC
TRBD1,TRBV5-6,.,15,TRBJ1-5,CASSFSRTGYQPQHF,TGTGCCAGCAGCTTTTCCAGGACAGGGTACCAGCCCCAGCATTTT
TRBD2,TRBV9,.,16,TRBJ2-3,CASSVDSGRSTDTQYF,TGTGCCAGCAGCGTAGACAGCGGGAGGAGCACAGATACGCAGTATTTT
TRBD1,TRBV30,.,15,TRBJ1-1,CAWSPQERTGGRAFF,TGTGCCTGGAGTCCACAGGAAAGGACAGGGGGGCGAGCTTTCTTT
.,TRBV6-5,.,15,TRBJ2-7,CASSYSRRSSYEQYF,TGTGCCAGCAGTTACTCGAGGAGGAGCTCCTACGAGCAGTACTTC
TRBD1,TRBV15,once,15,TRBJ2-7,CATSRARDRVYEQYF,TGTGCCACCAGCAGAGCCCGGGACAGGGTGTACGAGCAGTACTTC
.,TRBV21-1,.,17,TRBJ1-5,CASSWTGRLRSNQPQHF,TGTGCCAGCAGTTGGACAGGCCGACTGAGGAGCAATCAGCCCCAGCATTTT
TRBD1,TRBV7-6,.,16,TRBJ2-3,CASSSRQGAGTDTQYF,TGTGCCAGCAGCTCCCGACAGGGGGCGGGCACAGATACGCAGTATTTT
TRBD1,TRBV7-2,.,17,TRBJ2-3,CASSPSTGGFGTDTQYF,TGTGCCAGCAGCCCCTCGACAGGGGGCTTCGGCACAGATACGCAGTATTTT
.,TRBV5-6,.,15,TRBJ2-5,CASSLLSGGQETQYF,TGTGCCAGCAGCTTGTTATCTGGCGGCCAAGAGACCCAGTACTTC